This T cell receptor (beta chain) comes out of a study of PD-1 blockade in classical Hodgkin lymphoma. Every patient was affected by relapse after autologous stem cell transplantation, while exposure to brentuximab vedotin was not uniform. Profiling relied on immunoSEQ multiplex PCR, and the TCRdb table lists in-frame clones only, not all of them. Among around 35,000 clones listed, 85% to 90% were seen once. The clonotype comes from a human donor with classical Hodgkin lymphoma. Material: peripheral blood mononuclear cells (PBMCs), obtained before the second cycle of nivolumab.

CDR3 protein: CACTMGGYGYTF. The CDR3 nucleotides are TGTGCCTGCACGATGGGCGGCTATGGCTACACCTTC. This chain uses TRBV28 with TRBJ1-2, with no clear D. V was trimmed by 11 bases and J by 4 bases, leaving 14 bases between them. Germline CDR1 MDHEN, CDR2 SYDVKM. The CDR3 spans 12 residues.